At least ten counts were recorded for the clone carrying this T cell receptor (beta chain). The antigen remains unidentified. At one end the junction does not follow the germline gene, possibly because of a read error. This sample is drawn from a study of response to subunit inactivated influenza vaccine. General study findings and limits: Authors proposed each seasonal influenza vaccination draws in few new T cells.

The CDR3 consists of 14 residues. From germline, CDR1 is SGHRS and CDR2 YFSETQ. TCRdb re-called the RT-PCR reads with MiXCR, one entry per CDR3 protein. This sample has hundreds of thousands of distinct CDR3 sequences, with 15% to 18% found just once. The sample here was PBMCs from blood, taken 12 days after vaccination. This receptor was obtained from a man between 50 and 59 years old who received an inactivated influenza vaccine. This sequence joins TRBV5-1 and TRBJ2-7; D call uncertain. The CDR3 is CASSLDRASYEQYF. The CDR3 DNA reads TGTGCCAGCAGCTTAGACCGGGCATCCTACGAGCAGTACTTC.